Shown below are 29 T cell receptor beta chains from a single sample sequenced in a study of blood T cell repertoires in COVID-19. Assay used: immunoSEQ multiplex PCR; TCRdb lists only in-frame clones, some missing. The table has some 150,000 clones, about 84% seen once. The sequencing input was peripheral blood. These receptor sequences come from a human donor in a cohort sampled during active COVID-19.

This sequence joins TRBV2 and TRBJ1-3, with TRBD1 as a possible D gene (5 bases). The CDR3 has 13 residues. The germline gives CDR1 SNHLY, CDR2 FYNNEI. V lost 2 bases and J lost 7, with 9 bases in between. CDR3 coding DNA: TGTGCCAGCAGTGAATCGCGGGGGAACACCATATATTTT. Protein sequence: CASSESRGNTIYF.

The V call is TRBV5-6, the J call TRBJ2-3; possibly TRBD2 for D (5 bases). Germline V gene data show CDR1 as SGHDT and CDR2 as YYEEEE. The CDR3 extends over 14 amino acids. The V end was cut by 0 bases, the J end by 3 bases, with 8 bases between. CDR3 sequence (DNA): TGTGCCAGCAGCTTGGCTGGACTGACAGATACGCAGTATTTT. It encodes CASSLAGLTDTQYF.

The sample holds one count of this clone. The chain joins TRBV5-1 to TRBJ2-7; D is perhaps TRBD2 (6 bases). Trimming left V 3 bases short and J 6 bases short, with 10 bases between. Germline CDR1 SGHRS, CDR2 YFSETQ. The CDR3 is 12 amino acids. For the CDR3, the DNA is TGCGCCAGCAGCTCGACTAGTTCCGAGCAGTACTTC. It encodes CASSSTSSEQYF.

The J gene is TRBJ2-6, the V gene TRBV4-3; 7 bases fit TRBD1. CDR1 LGHNA and CDR2 YSLEER come from the germline V gene. The V and J ends lost 0 bases and 4 bases, in that order; junction bases with no gene match: 9. CDR3 length: 18 residues. The CDR3 DNA is TGCGCCAGCAGCCAAGAACTGGCGACAGGGCTCGGGGCCAACGTCCTGACTTTC. This sequence encodes CASSQELATGLGANVLTF.

The CDR3, as DNA: TGTGCCAGCAGCTCCGGACAGGGCTTCTCTGGAAACACCATATATTTT. As protein: CASSSGQGFSGNTIYF. The chain employs TRBV7-3 and TRBJ1-3, with 8 bases that match TRBD1. Germline V gene data show CDR1 as SGHTA and CDR2 as FQGTGA. The CDR3 has 16 residues. With 4 bases clipped from V and 0 bases from J, the junction kept 5 bases outside the gene matches.

The V gene is TRBV19, the J gene TRBJ2-7; possibly TRBD2 for D (6 bases). Germline loops: CDR1 LNHDA, CDR2 SQIVND (reference sequence). The V gene lost 3 bases and the J gene lost 7 bases, with 19 bases spanning the gap. The CDR3 sequence is 15 residues long. CDR3 sequence: CASSIKEGSRQEQYF. The CDR3 DNA follows: TGTGCCAGTAGTATTAAGGAGGGAAGTCGCCAGGAGCAGTACTTC.

The rearrangement uses TRBV28 and TRBJ1-1; D remains ambiguous. CDR1 is MDHEN, CDR2 SYDVKM, per germline. V dropped 3 bases and J dropped 0 bases, with 14 bases sitting between them. The CDR3 runs 16 residues. The CDR3 protein is CASSLAGSTMNTEAFF. In nucleotides, the CDR3 is TGTGCCAGCAGTTTGGCGGGGAGCACCATGAACACTGAAGCTTTCTTT.

The V gene is TRBV7-9, the J gene TRBJ1-4; no definite D call. Germline assignment: CDR1 SEHNR and CDR2 FQNEAQ (reference sequence). This CDR3 spans 13 amino acids. Trimming left V 6 bases short and J 4 bases short, with 9 bases between. The CDR3 region is CASRASDNEKLFF. CDR3 nucleotides: TGTGCCAGCAGAGCGTCCGATAATGAAAAACTGTTTTTT.

V is TRBV3-1 (or the pseudogene TRBV3-2) and J is TRBJ1-1; D remains unclear. Germline values: CDR1 LGHDT, CDR2 YNNKEL (reference sequence). The CDR3 is 12 amino acids. V was shortened by 4 bases and J by 11 bases, with 14 bases between the two germline ends. Here the CDR3 DNA reads TGTGCCAGCAGCCGGGCGCCAGCGGAGGCTTTCTTT. Protein product: CASSRAPAEAFF.

J is TRBJ1-3 and V is TRBV18; D not resolved. The CDR3 runs to 15 residues. The V and J ends lost 0 bases and 0 bases respectively, with 6 bases between them. CDR1 is KGHSH, CDR2 LQKENI, per germline. CDR3 nucleotides: TGTGCCAGCTCACCACCTCTAAGCTCTGGAAACACCATATATTTT. It encodes CASSPPLSSGNTIYF.

The rearrangement links TRBV5-4 to TRBJ2-1; TRBD1 agrees at 7 bases. Trimming took 4 bases from V and 9 from J; bases not matched to a gene: 7. Germline loops: CDR1 SGHNT, CDR2 YYREEE (reference sequence). The CDR3 spans 13 residues. CDR3 coding DNA: TGTGCCAGCAGCGTCGACAGGGATGGTGAGCAGTTCTTC. Protein sequence: CASSVDRDGEQFF.

The V gene is TRBV9, the J gene TRBJ1-1; tentatively, D is TRBD1 (5 bases). The CDR3 length is 14 residues. CDR1 is SGDLS and CDR2 is YYNGEE in the germline V gene. V lost 2 bases and J 2 bases, leaving 10 bases between the germline ends. For the CDR3, the DNA is TGTGCCAGCAGCGTCCGACAGTCAAACACTGAAGCTTTCTTT. Translation gives CASSVRQSNTEAFF.

The chain recombines TRBV19 with TRBJ2-6, with a tentative D call TRBD2 (5 bases). This CDR3 comprises 16 residues. Germline V gene sequence: CDR1 LNHDA, CDR2 SQIVND (reference sequence). The V gene lost 8 bases and the J gene lost 1 base, with 15 bases spanning the gap. The CDR3 DNA reads TGTGCCAGTCGCCCTCGAGGGCAGTCTGGGGCCAACGTCCTGACTTTC. Its translation: CASRPRGQSGANVLTF.

The chain combines TRBV7-9 with TRBJ2-2; 9 bases are shared with TRBD2. Germline trimming cut 5 bases from V and 7 bases from J; bases unmatched to any gene: 11. The germline V gene encodes CDR1 SEHNR and CDR2 FQNEAQ (reference sequence). CDR3 size: 16 residues. CDR3 loop: CASSKASGVNLGELFF. The DNA of the CDR3 is TGTGCCAGCAGCAAAGCTAGCGGGGTGAACCTCGGGGAGCTGTTTTTT. The full variable domain, with the rest looked up from reference TRBV7-9 and TRBJ2-2, is DTGVSQNPRHKITKRGQNVTFRCDPISEHNRLYWYRQTLGQGPEFLTYFQNEAQLEKSRLLSDRFSAERPKGSFSTLEIQRTEQGDSAMYLCASSKASGVNLGELFFGEGSRLTVL.

CDR3 sequence reads: CASSHLTGGRPDTQYF. The DNA of the CDR3 is TGTGCCAGCAGCCACCTAACAGGCGGTAGGCCAGATACGCAGTATTTT. This chain joins TRBV4-2 and TRBJ2-3, with D possibly being TRBD1 (5 bases). The CDR3 contains 16 residues. Germline CDR1 reads LGHNA; CDR2 reads YNFKEQ. V was pared by 3 bases and J by 4 bases, with 17 bases between.

The V and J genes are TRBV3-1 (or the pseudogene TRBV3-2) and TRBJ2-1, with 9 bases matching TRBD2. Germline CDR1 reads LGHDT; CDR2 reads YNNKEL (reference sequence). The CDR3 length is 15 residues. Trimming removed 3 bases from V and 5 bases from J; junction bases left unmatched: 5. The CDR3 region is CASSHISGGHNEQFF. The CDR3 DNA sequence: TGTGCCAGCAGCCATATTAGCGGGGGCCACAATGAGCAGTTCTTC.

The sample holds one count of this clone. The chain joins TRBV12-5 to TRBJ1-1, with D tentatively TRBD1 (6 bases). V was cut by 7 bases and J by 4 bases, with 13 bases left in between. The germline V gene encodes CDR1 LGHNT and CDR2 FRNRAP. There are 13 residues in the CDR3. CDR3 residues: CASVRGGGTEAFF. As DNA, the CDR3 is TGTGCTAGTGTTCGAGGGGGGGGCACTGAAGCTTTCTTT.

This chain joins TRBV2 and TRBJ2-2; 7 bases fit TRBD1. Trimming removed 8 bases from V and 1 base from J; junction bases left unmatched: 7. Germline V lookup: CDR1 SNHLY, CDR2 FYNNEI. CDR3 length: 15 residues. For the CDR3, the DNA is TGTGCCAGCCAACAGGGGTTTGTGAACACCGGGGAGCTGTTTTTT. Amino acid sequence: CASQQGFVNTGELFF.

V usage is TRBV5-1 and J usage is TRBJ1-1, with no clear D. Deletions cut 3 bases from V and 1 base from J, with 7 bases between. In germline, CDR1 is SGHRS, CDR2 YFSETQ. The CDR3 covers 13 residues. The CDR3 protein is CASSSLPNTEAFF. CDR3 nucleotides: TGCGCCAGCAGCTCACTCCCGAACACTGAAGCTTTCTTT.

The genes are TRBV11-2 and TRBJ2-3; weak D call: TRBD2 (6 bases). Germline-derived CDR1 and CDR2 are SGHAT and FQNNGV. V lost 1 base and J 0 bases, leaving 14 bases between the germline ends. The CDR3 consists of 17 residues. CDR3 DNA: TGTGCCAGCAGCTTAGGGGGACTGTACTCTAGCACAGATACGCAGTATTTT. As protein: CASSLGGLYSSTDTQYF.

The chain couples TRBV7-2 to TRBJ2-2; TRBD1 aligns across 11 bases. V shed 6 bases, J shed 6 bases, and the junction held 6 bases outside the gene matches. The CDR3 has 15 amino acids. The germline gives CDR1 SGHTA, CDR2 FQGNSA. CDR3 sequence reads: CASRRTGGTAGELFF. The CDR3 DNA is TGTGCCAGCAGGCGGACAGGGGGCACCGCCGGGGAGCTGTTTTTT. Together with reference TRBV7-2 and TRBJ2-2, the CDR3 gives the full variable domain: GAGVSQSPSNKVTEKGKDVELRCDPISGHTALYWYRQSLGQGLEFLIYFQGNSAPDKSGLPSDRFSAERTGGSVSTLTIQRTQQEDSAVYLCASRRTGGTAGELFFGEGSRLTVL.

The chain uses TRBV5-4 and TRBJ2-7, with TRBD2 matching over 12 bases. Germline V gene data show CDR1 as SGHNT and CDR2 as YYREEE (reference sequence). The CDR3 has 15 amino acids. With 4 bases clipped from V and 1 base from J, the junction kept 3 bases outside the gene matches. The CDR3 sequence is CASSILAGGSYEQYF. Written as DNA, the CDR3 is TGTGCCAGCAGCATTCTAGCGGGGGGGTCCTACGAGCAGTACTTC.

In this sample, this clone turned up many times. The chain joins TRBV3-1 (or the pseudogene TRBV3-2) to TRBJ1-1; no clear D. V was pared by 2 bases and J by 7 bases, with 14 bases between. This CDR3 region has 14 residues. Germline CDR1 reads LGHDT; CDR2 reads YNNKEL (reference sequence). The CDR3 DNA follows: TGTGCCAGCAGCCAATGGCTCGGGGATAGTGAAGCTTTCTTT. Translation gives CASSQWLGDSEAFF.

V usage is TRBV30 and J usage is TRBJ2-1, with TRBD2 matching 13 bases. The CDR3 extends over 19 amino acids. Losses at the gene ends were 0 bases for V and 6 bases for J; bases not matched to a gene: 14. Germline loops: CDR1 GTSNPN, CDR2 SVGIG (reference sequence). CDR3 protein: CAWSVRDRGLAGNANEQFF. The CDR3 region has the DNA TGTGCCTGGAGTGTACGCGACAGGGGACTAGCGGGGAACGCCAATGAGCAGTTCTTC.

This clone was counted only a few times. V and J are TRBV11-3 and TRBJ2-3, with 12 positions matching TRBD1. The V gene end was trimmed by 5 bases and the J gene end by 4 bases; junction bases not matched to a gene: 13. Per germline, CDR1 SGHNT and CDR2 YENEEA. CDR3 length equals 18 residues. Here the CDR3 DNA reads TGTGCCAGCAGCCTTGGGGACAGGGGGCGCGGGGAACCAGATACGCAGTATTTT. This gives the protein CASSLGDRGRGEPDTQYF.

Written as DNA, the CDR3 is TGTGCCAGCAGCAAGGGAGAGAGGGCCGCCGGGACCTACGAGCAGTACTTC. It codes for CASSKGERAAGTYEQYF. V is TRBV9 and J is TRBJ2-7, with D tentatively TRBD2 (5 bases). Germline V lookup: CDR1 SGDLS, CDR2 YYNGEE. This CDR3 is 17 amino acids long. The V end lost 4 bases, the J end lost 2 bases, and 22 bases lay between the germline ends.

The J gene is TRBJ2-1, the V gene TRBV18; 7 bases agree with TRBD2. CDR1 is KGHSH and CDR2 is LQKENI in the germline V gene. After removal of 3 bases from V and 5 bases from J, the junction contained 10 bases not matched to a gene. The CDR3 is 16 residues long. CDR3 amino acids: CASSPQALGLNNEQFF. The CDR3 DNA sequence: TGTGCCAGCTCACCGCAAGCCTTGGGACTAAACAATGAGCAGTTCTTC.

The CDR3 DNA is TGTGCCAGTAGTATATCCCTTAGCGGGGGGTTGAACACCGGGGAGCTGTTTTTT. Residues: CASSISLSGGLNTGELFF. The J gene is TRBJ2-2, the V gene TRBV19, with 10 bases fitting TRBD2. CDR3 length: 18 amino acids. The germline gives CDR1 LNHDA, CDR2 SQIVND (reference sequence). V shed 2 bases and J 1 base; nucleotides not matched to a gene: 7.

This clone has just a few counts. The V gene is TRBV3-1 (or the pseudogene TRBV3-2), the J gene TRBJ1-2; the D is unclear. Germline CDR1 is LGHDT and CDR2 is YNNKEL (reference sequence). Trimming cost V 0 bases and J 7 bases, with 12 bases left between them. CDR3 size: 14 residues. Here the CDR3 DNA reads TGTGCCAGCAGCCAAGATGTAGCAGGAGGTGGCTACACCTTC. Its protein product is CASSQDVAGGGYTF.